This TCR beta chain was sequenced during a study of CD8+ T cells in alopecia areata. The wider study: A 6-month off-drug phase came after tofacitinib, which had lasted 6 to 18 months.

Study conclusions and caveats: The study found tofacitinib significantly decreased scalp clonality and expanded CD8+ clones among the top 100.

Trimming removed 11 bases from V and 4 bases from J; junction bases left unmatched: 12. The germline gives CDR1 SNHLY, CDR2 FYNNEI. The CDR3 is made up of 15 amino acids. The treatment here: oral pan-JAK inhibitor, 5-10 mg twice daily. Lesional scalp tissue (obtained by punch biopsy) and peripheral blood were collected from alopecia areata patients. This clone was counted only a few times. Its antigen is currently unknown. RNA, once extracted, was reverse transcribed into cDNA for use as the sequencing template. Sequenced by immunoSEQ multiplex PCR; TCRdb stores in-frame clones only, minus some. The sample shows tens of thousands of clones, 46% of them seen only once.

The sequence came from a human donor with alopecia areata. Material: CD8+ T cells sorted from blood, obtained at roughly week 36, from a patient treated with tofacitinib. The chain recombines TRBV2 with TRBJ2-5; 11 bases line up with TRBD1. The DNA of the CDR3 is TGTGCCGCATTGGCCCCGGGACAGGGGGGAGAGACCCAGTACTTC. Translating it yields CAALAPGQGGETQYF. Variable domain in full (rest from reference TRBV2 and TRBJ2-5): EPEVTQTPSHQVTQMGQEVILRCVPISNHLYFYWYRQILGQKVEFLVSFYNNEISEKSEIFDDQFSVERPDGSNFTLKIRSTKLEDSAMYFCAALAPGQGGETQYFGPGTRLLVL.